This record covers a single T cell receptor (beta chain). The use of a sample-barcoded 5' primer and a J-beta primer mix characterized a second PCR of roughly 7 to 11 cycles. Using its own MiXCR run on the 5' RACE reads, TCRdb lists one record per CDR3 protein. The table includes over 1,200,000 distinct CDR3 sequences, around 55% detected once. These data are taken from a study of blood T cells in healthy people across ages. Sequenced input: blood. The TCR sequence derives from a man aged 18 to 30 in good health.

The CDR3 DNA sequence: TGTGCCAGCAGTTGGGACTACAGCTCCTACGAGCAGTACTTC. This sequence encodes CASSWDYSSYEQYF. V and J are TRBV11-1 and TRBJ2-7; 7 bases match TRBD2. The CDR3 covers 14 residues. Germline lookup yields CDR1 SGHAT and CDR2 FQDESV (reference sequence). V lost 6 bases and J lost 0; bases outside the gene matches: 5.